This T cell receptor beta chain comes out of a study of OX40 agonist ivuxolimab in advanced cancers. Background for the entire study: Ivuxolimab, which targeted the costimulatory receptor OX40 (CD134), was an agonistic, fully human IgG2 monoclonal antibody. Intravenous ivuxolimab was administered to patients every 2 weeks at six dose levels: 0.01, 0.1, 0.3, 1.5, 3 and 10 mg/kg. Of the approximately 54 patients in dose escalation, 19 had hepatocellular carcinoma, around 15 had melanoma, 9 had renal cell carcinoma and 9 had head and neck cancer. In the dose-escalation cohort, 82.7% of patients were male, and the mean age was approximately 60 years, with a range of roughly 20 to 85. Patients were allowed to have had prior anti-PD-1, anti-PD-L1 or anti-CTLA-4 therapy, and less than 45% of the dose-escalation patients had previously received checkpoint inhibitors. Partial responses occurred in three dose-escalation patients, of whom one had hepatocellular carcinoma and two had cutaneous melanoma. The point of sequencing TCRbeta in the periphery was to test whether ivuxolimab changed TCR sequence diversity and drove clonal T-cell expansion. The paper covers the monotherapy dose-escalation part of the phase I ivuxolimab trial, which included N of about 50 patients.

To note about this clone: Its cognate antigen has yet to be identified. Per-base qualities were not stored, and no clone one base away is much larger.

Broad study findings and their caveats: Partial responders in the 0.1-3.0 mg/kg groups had among the lowest normalized peripheral clonal expansion, especially among CD8+ T cells. After ivuxolimab, CD8+ T cells had more expanded clones than CD4+ T cells on average. At doses of 0.1 to 3.0 mg/kg, clonal expansion of both CD4+ and CD8+ blood T cells was observed from baseline to week 6. Low levels of normalized T-cell clonal expansion were also shown by some nonresponding patients. The antigen specificity of the peripheral T cells that underwent clonal expansion was not determined.

The trial excluded patients who had a history of autoimmune disease or were on systemic immunosuppression. Peripheral blood for TCR sequencing was collected from all dose cohorts at baseline, on cycle 4 day 1, and on cycle 7 day 1. Samples were obtained from an open-label, multicenter, first-in-human phase I dose-escalation trial of ivuxolimab. Adults with locally advanced or metastatic head and neck squamous cell, hepatocellular, melanoma or renal cell carcinoma were enrolled in the trial. Before TCR sequencing, CD4+ T cells and CD8+ T cells from peripheral blood were sorted into separate populations. From the cysteine through the phenylalanine, the CDR3 covers 14 amino acids. Only the CDR3 DNA is retained, 42 bases long and in frame from the first base. Reading the germline V gene gives CDR1 SGHTA and CDR2 FQGNSA. Relative to germline, V is 1 base shorter and J is 1 base shorter, with 6 bases between their ends.

For sequencing of the TCRbeta CDR3 region, genomic DNA was extracted from the sorted cells. The immunoSEQ Assay was used for sequencing of TCRbeta CDR3 regions. Sourced from immuneACCESS, this table was stored by TCRdb with only in-frame sequences that have V and J called. A share of the clones is absent; for the studies checked, an unresolved V gene accounts for under half, and the remainder has no known explanation. The sample contains about 27,000 clones, roughly four fifths of them found a single time. The top ten clonotypes cover around 28% of the sample. The source material was CD4+ or CD8+ T cells sorted from blood, sampled in a trial of the OX40 agonist ivuxolimab. The rearrangement combines TRBV7-2 with TRBJ2-3, with the D gene not confidently named. The sequence was collected from an adult with an advanced solid tumor such as melanoma, head and neck, liver or kidney cancer. The bases read TGTGCCAGCAGCTTAGTGGCAGGCACAGATACGCAGTATTTT. Protein translation: CASSLVAGTDTQYF.